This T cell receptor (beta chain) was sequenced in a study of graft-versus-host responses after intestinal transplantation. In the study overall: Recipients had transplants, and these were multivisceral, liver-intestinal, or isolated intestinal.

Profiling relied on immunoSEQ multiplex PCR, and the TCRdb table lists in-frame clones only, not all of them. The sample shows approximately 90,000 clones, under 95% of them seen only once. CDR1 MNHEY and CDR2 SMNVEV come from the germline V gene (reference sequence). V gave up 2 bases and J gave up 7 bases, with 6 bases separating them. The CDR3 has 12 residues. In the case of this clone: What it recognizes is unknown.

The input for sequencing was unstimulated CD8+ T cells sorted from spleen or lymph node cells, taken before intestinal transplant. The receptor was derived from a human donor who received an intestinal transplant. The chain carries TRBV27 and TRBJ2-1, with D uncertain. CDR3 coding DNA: TGTGCCAGCAGTTTAGGAGCGAATGAGCAGTTCTTC. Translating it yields CASSLGANEQFF.